This T cell receptor beta chain was identified during a study of radiation and T cells in renal cell carcinoma. The CDR3 sequence is 18 residues long. J was trimmed by 5 bases and V by 2 bases; bases with no gene match: 17. CDR1 is KGHSH, CDR2 LQKENI, per germline. Repertoires were generated with immunoSEQ multiplex PCR, while TCRdb's copy carries only in-frame clones and drops some. The repertoire has 100,000 to 150,000 clones, about four fifths of them found once; the top ten carry roughly 5.9%. This clone was seen once. Time point here: blood 2 weeks post-SBRT. Regarding treatment: 15 Gy SBRT to primary tumor, nephrectomy 4 weeks later.

The sequenced sample was blood, obtained from a patient whose treatment included radiotherapy and nephrectomy. This clonotype originated in a man in his forties or fifties with renal cell carcinoma. The chain couples TRBV18 to TRBJ2-7; 8 nucleotides agree with TRBD2. The CDR3 spells CASSPSGTSREKKDEQYF. The CDR3 nucleotides read TGTGCCAGCTCACCATCCGGGACTAGTCGGGAAAAGAAGGACGAGCAGTACTTC.